Included here is one T cell receptor beta chain sequence, with context. Its binding antigen is unknown. Base-call qualities are not available, and no considerably larger clone is one nucleotide away. The sample belongs to a study of T cells after yellow fever vaccination (dated by TCRdb to between 2018 and 2021). Some background on the complete study: Libraries from fractions with low cell numbers were prepared with the SMART-Seq v4 Ultra Low Input RNA kit. To follow T-cell clones before and after primary and booster YFV17D yellow fever vaccination, bulk TCR alpha and beta repertoires were sequenced over time. The cohort comprised two healthy male donors, one aged 18 to 29 and one aged 30 to 40 years. Blood samples were taken at several timepoints before and after primary and secondary immunization, and bulk PBMC replicates and cell subsets were isolated.

This specimen's treatment or condition label, interpreted: live attenuated yellow fever vaccine strain. At each blood-draw timepoint, two biological replicates of bulk PBMCs were collected. PBMCs were isolated from peripheral blood using a standard Ficoll-Paque protocol. TriZol was used to extract RNA from bulk PBMCs, from CD4 and CD8 fractions, and from dextramer-positive and dextramer-negative fractions. V sheds 6 bases and J sheds 8 bases, leaving 15 bases between their ends. There are 13 amino acids in the CDR3, from cysteine to phenylalanine inclusive. Only the CDR3 portion is preserved as DNA: 39 bases, with reading frame beginning at the first base. Reads for this sample came from an Illumina NovaSeq 6000. TCR cDNA was synthesized by 5'RACE template switching, which introduced a universal primer site and unique molecular identifiers. Priming for cDNA synthesis came from both the TCR alpha and TCR beta constant segments. Library amplification used two PCR steps, and the second PCR step added sample barcodes and sequencing adapters. Libraries were sequenced on Illumina HiSeq 2500 (2x100 bp) or NovaSeq (2x150 bp). For the original study's pipeline: Demultiplexing of reads and collapsing into UMI consensus sequences were performed with MIGEC, and V(D)J alignment was carried out with MiXCR. Vaccine-responding clonotypes were defined with edgeR using replicate PBMC samples, requiring FDR below 0.01 and a log2 fold change above 5 up to day 15. Bulk clonotypes were assigned CD4 or CD8 identity according to which sequenced CD4 or CD8 repertoire held them at higher abundance. Using fastp trimming at Q25 and MiXCR clonotype assembly, TCRdb reanalyzed the public sequencing data and kept in-frame beta chains. All rows with the same CDR3 protein become a single entry with the most common DNA and genes. The V and J calls here are based on TCRdb, not the publication. The sample yields a few hundred thousand distinct CDR3 sequences; over 15% were counted once. Together, the top ten hold 15% to 20% of the sample.

The investigation overall reported the following: FACS-sorted repertoires could contain abundant contaminating clonotypes from the bulk population, so computational filtering was required. Compared with the primary T-cell response, the secondary T-cell response was weaker but faster, peaking on day 5 rather than day 15. A small fraction of clonotypes showed up in both the CD4 and CD8 compartments, probably as a result of convergent recombination. Because the study included only a couple of donors, the extent to which the findings can be generalized is limited. After the booster, most of the clones that had expanded following primary vaccination were detected again (almost 98% of CD4 and roughly 90% of CD8), which suggests that memory was broadly maintained.

This sequence originates from a young man who received the YFV17D yellow fever vaccine. The sequenced sample was PBMCs, obtained before the yellow fever booster vaccination. The chain is assembled from TRBV12-3 or TRBV12-4 and TRBJ2-3; the D region may be TRBD1 or TRBD2, each matching 6 bases equally. CDR3 reads: CASRATGGPTQYF. The DNA sequence is TGTGCCAGCAGGGCGACTGGGGGGCCTACGCAGTATTTT.